These T cell receptor beta chains were read from a single sample in a study of T-cell memory formation after mild COVID-19. TCRdb used MiXCR to reprocess the 5' RACE reads, holding one entry per CDR3 protein. The repertoire holds more than 15,000 distinct CDR3 sequences, 23% seen once, with about 60% in the top ten. Specimen: PBMCs or a T cell subset sorted from them (not recorded which). These receptors were collected from a man aged 18 to 30 who had mild COVID-19 (a few samples of this study predate the infection). Cell type and time point are not known. The CDR3 runs from the conserved cysteine through the conserved F or W. The size of a clone is reported for some rows only, either as once, few or many, or as a class for expanded clones.

clone size,V gene,CDR3 protein
few,TRBV3-1,CASSQDTSAGELFF
many,TRBV29-1,CSAGQTYEQYF
-,TRBV7-6,CASSTSQGSEQFF
many,TRBV28,CASSLWGRRMESPLHF
-,TRBV5-1,CASSLIPQGDYTF
-,TRBV3-1,CASSQDLQRGITYGYTF
-,TRBV7-2,CASSAHTGTGGGGQFF
many,TRBV12-3/TRBV12-4,CASSQGTGGMSPEAFF
many,TRBV28,CASSTQRGSPGELFF
medium-sized,TRBV13,CASSLGLMRRVDFF
-,TRBV7-6,CASSLHGGGASTDTQYF
-,TRBV20-1,CSARVRPNTGELFF
many,TRBV7-2,CASSLSEGPLHF
-,TRBV4-1,CASSQNLLTGVDTQYF
many,TRBV18,CASSPAQYGYTF
-,TRBV6-4,CASSDSAGGPDTQYF
many,TRBV9,CASSVEASGGPTDTQYF
-,TRBV5-5,CASSLALGAGNTDTQYF
many,TRBV4-3,CASSQDSPDRQGPGNRTEAFF
many,TRBV3-1,CASSQGGRQPQHF
few,TRBV4-1,CASSQERGGYDEQFF
many,TRBV28,CASSFDTYNEQFF
many,TRBV12-3/TRBV12-4,CASIKGDRSTYTEAFF
many,TRBV2,CASSVLGNTGELFF
many,TRBV6-5,CASSYVVDFWQGAGEQYF
-,TRBV28,CASSGTGPQETQYF
few,TRBV2,CASSGGVSYEQYF
many,TRBV5-1,CASSFLAGDNEQFF
many,TRBV6-5,CASSYSFPGGTDTQYF
-,TRBV28,CASTQNGPLGYTF
medium-sized,TRBV28,CASSLGAVSGETQYF
-,TRBV2,CASSAFSTEKNTEAFF
few,TRBV3-1,CASSGGTSGFQETQYF
-,TRBV7-2,CASSLVRDRSSYNSPLHF
-,TRBV27,CASSLTPGMGADTQYF
-,TRBV11-3,CASSFGEGQPQHF
-,TRBV3-1,CASSQGFERPNEPQHF
-,TRBV7-8,CASSLALGIGNTIYF
-,TRBV5-6,CASSLFDRAQETQYF
-,TRBV9,CASSLQGAWSNEQFF
-,TRBV2,CASTTGGGETQYF
once,TRBV4-3,CASSQGRDLSYEQYF
many,TRBV7-3,CASSHLPGQTNTGELFF
many,TRBV4-3,CASSHGGISETQYF
-,TRBV5-4,CASARGTSDEQFF
many,TRBV30,CAWSVGLAGGETQYF
-,TRBV18,CASSPEGGLDYGYTF
-,TRBV7-2,CASRYDIDEQFF
few,TRBV20-1,CSARPLDRGLVEQYF
once,TRBV7-7,CASSLSWGGHNEQFF
-,TRBV6-5,CASSRGQGSEQYF
medium-sized,TRBV6-6,CASSYYFGGVSYNEQFF
hyperexpanded,TRBV6-2/TRBV6-3,CASRSLQGNQPQHF
many,TRBV6-2/TRBV6-3,CASSYSPLVTEQFF
many,TRBV7-9,CASSSQRGGIQYF
medium-sized,TRBV27,CASSLGLRGAADTQYF
many,TRBV7-2,CASSFGLAGGNEQFF